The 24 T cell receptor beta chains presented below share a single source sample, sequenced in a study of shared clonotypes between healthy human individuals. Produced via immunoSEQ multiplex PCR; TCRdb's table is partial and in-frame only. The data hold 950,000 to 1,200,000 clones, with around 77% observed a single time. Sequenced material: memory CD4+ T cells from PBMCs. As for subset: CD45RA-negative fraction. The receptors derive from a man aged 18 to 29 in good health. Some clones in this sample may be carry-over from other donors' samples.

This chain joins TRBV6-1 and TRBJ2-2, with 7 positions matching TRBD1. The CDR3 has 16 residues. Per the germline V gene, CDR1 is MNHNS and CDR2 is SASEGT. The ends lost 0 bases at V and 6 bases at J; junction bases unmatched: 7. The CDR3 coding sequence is TGTGCCAGCAGTGAAGCCCCGACAGGGATCGCCGGGGAGCTGTTTTTT. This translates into CASSEAPTGIAGELFF.

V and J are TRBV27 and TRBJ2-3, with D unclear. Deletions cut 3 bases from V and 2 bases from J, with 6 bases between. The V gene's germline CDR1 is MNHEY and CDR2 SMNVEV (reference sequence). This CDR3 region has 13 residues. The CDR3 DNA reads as TGTGCCAGCAGTTTTCTGATCACAGATACGCAGTATTTT. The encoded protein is CASSFLITDTQYF.

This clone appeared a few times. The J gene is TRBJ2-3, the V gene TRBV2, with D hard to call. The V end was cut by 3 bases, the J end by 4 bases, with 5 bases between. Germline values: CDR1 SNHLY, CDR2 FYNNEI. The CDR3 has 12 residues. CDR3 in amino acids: CASSDMADTQYF. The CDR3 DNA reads TGTGCCAGCAGTGATATGGCAGATACGCAGTATTTT. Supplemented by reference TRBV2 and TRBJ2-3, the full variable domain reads EPEVTQTPSHQVTQMGQEVILRCVPISNHLYFYWYRQILGQKVEFLVSFYNNEISEKSEIFDDQFSVERPDGSNFTLKIRSTKLEDSAMYFCASSDMADTQYFGPGTRLTVL.

The CDR3 bases are TGTGCCAGCGGGCTACAACAGGGGTCCGAGCAGTACTTC. Residues: CASGLQQGSEQYF. V usage is TRBV2 and J usage is TRBJ2-7, with 7 positions matching TRBD1. CDR3 length: 13 amino acids. The germline V gene encodes CDR1 SNHLY and CDR2 FYNNEI. The V gene end was trimmed by 8 bases and the J gene end by 6 bases; junction bases not matched to a gene: 10.

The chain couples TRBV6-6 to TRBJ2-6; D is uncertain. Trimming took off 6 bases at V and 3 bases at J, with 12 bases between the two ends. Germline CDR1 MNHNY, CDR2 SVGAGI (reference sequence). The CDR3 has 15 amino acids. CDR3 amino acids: CASRPDGIGANVLTF. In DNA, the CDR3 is TGTGCCAGCAGACCCGATGGAATTGGGGCCAACGTCCTGACTTTC.

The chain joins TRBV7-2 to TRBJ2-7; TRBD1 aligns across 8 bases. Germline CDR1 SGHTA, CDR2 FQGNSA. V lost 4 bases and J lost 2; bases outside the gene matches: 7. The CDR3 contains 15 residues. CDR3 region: CASSWPPGQAYEQYF. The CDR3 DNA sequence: TGTGCCAGCAGCTGGCCCCCGGGACAGGCCTACGAGCAGTACTTC.

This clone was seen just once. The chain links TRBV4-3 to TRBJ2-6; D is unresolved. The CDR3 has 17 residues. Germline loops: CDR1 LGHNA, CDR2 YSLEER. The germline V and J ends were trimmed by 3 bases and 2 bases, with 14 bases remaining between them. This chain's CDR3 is CASSHDWSIPGANVLTF. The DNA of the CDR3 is TGCGCCAGCAGCCACGACTGGAGCATCCCTGGGGCCAACGTCCTGACTTTC.

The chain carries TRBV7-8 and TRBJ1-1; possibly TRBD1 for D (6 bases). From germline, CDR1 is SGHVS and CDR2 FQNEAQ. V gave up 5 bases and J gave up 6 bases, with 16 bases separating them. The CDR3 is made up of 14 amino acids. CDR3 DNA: TGTGCCAGCAGCATGGGCCTCAGGGGATCTGAAGCTTTCTTT. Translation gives CASSMGLRGSEAFF.

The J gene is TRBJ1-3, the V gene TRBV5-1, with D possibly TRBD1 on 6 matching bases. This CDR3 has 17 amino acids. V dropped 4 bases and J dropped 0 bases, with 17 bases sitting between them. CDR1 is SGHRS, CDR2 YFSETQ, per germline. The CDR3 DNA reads TGCGCCAGCAGCCCCATCCCCCACAGGGACTCTGGAAACACCATATATTTT. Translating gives CASSPIPHRDSGNTIYF. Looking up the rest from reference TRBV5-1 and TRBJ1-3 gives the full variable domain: KAGVTQTPRYLIKTRGQQVTLSCSPISGHRSVSWYQQTPGQGLQFLFEYFSETQRNKGNFPGRFSGRQFSNSRSEMNVSTLELGDSALYLCASSPIPHRDSGNTIYFGEGSWLTVV.

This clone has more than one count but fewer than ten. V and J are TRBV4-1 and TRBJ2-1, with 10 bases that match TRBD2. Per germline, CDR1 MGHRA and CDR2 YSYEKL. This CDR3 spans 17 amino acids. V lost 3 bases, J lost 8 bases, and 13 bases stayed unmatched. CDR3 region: CASSQDPGSGRAHEQFF. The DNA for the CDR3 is TGCGCCAGCAGCCAGGACCCGGGGAGCGGGAGGGCCCATGAGCAGTTCTTC.

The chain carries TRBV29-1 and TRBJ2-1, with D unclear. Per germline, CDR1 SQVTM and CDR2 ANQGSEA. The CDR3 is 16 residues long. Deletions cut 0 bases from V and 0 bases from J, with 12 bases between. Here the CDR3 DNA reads TGCAGCGTTGAAGATTTCAGAGCGCTCTCCTACAATGAGCAGTTCTTC. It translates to CSVEDFRALSYNEQFF.

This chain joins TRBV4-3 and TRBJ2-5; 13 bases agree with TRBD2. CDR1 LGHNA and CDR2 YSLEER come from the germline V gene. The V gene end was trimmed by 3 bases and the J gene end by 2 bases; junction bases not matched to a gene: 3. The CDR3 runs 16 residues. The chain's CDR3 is CASSQAGLAGQETQYF. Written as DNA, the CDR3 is TGCGCCAGCAGCCAGGCGGGACTAGCGGGACAAGAGACCCAGTACTTC.

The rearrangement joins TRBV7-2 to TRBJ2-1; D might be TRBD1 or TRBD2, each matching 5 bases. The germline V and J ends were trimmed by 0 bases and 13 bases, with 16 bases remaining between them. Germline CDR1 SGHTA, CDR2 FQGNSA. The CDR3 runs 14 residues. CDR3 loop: CASSLAGWGSPQFF. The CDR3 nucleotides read TGTGCCAGCAGCTTAGCGGGGTGGGGGAGTCCCCAGTTCTTC.

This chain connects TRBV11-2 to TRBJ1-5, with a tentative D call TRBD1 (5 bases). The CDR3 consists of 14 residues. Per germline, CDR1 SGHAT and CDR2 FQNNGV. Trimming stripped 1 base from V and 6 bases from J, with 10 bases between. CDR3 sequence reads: CASSLGPGGQPQHF. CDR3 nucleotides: TGTGCCAGCAGCTTAGGTCCGGGGGGTCAGCCCCAGCATTTT.

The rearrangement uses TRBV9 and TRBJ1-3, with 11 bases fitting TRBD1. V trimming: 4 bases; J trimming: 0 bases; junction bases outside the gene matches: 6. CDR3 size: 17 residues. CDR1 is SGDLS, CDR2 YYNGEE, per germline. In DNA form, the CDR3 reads TGTGCCAGCAGCCCCGGACAGGGGGCAAGCTCTGGAAACACCATATATTTT. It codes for CASSPGQGASSGNTIYF.

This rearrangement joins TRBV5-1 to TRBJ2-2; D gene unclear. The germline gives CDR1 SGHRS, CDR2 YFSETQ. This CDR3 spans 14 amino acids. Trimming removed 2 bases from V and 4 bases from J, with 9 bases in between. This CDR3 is CASSLQYTTGELFF. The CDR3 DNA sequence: TGCGCCAGCAGCTTACAGTACACCACCGGGGAGCTGTTTTTT.

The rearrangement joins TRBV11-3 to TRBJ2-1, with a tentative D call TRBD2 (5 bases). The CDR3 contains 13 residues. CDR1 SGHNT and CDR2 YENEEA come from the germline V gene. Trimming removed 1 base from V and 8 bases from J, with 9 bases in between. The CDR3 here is CASSLGGADEQFF. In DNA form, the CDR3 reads TGTGCCAGCAGCTTAGGGGGAGCGGATGAGCAGTTCTTC.

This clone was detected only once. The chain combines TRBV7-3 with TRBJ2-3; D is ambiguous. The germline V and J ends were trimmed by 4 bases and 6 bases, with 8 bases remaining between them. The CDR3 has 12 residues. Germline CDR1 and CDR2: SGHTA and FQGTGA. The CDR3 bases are TGTGCCAGCAGCTCCGGACGGGATACGCAGTATTTT. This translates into CASSSGRDTQYF.

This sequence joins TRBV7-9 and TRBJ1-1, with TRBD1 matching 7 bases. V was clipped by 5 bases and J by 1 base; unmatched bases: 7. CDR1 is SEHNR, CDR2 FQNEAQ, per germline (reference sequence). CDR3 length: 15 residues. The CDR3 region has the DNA TGTGCCAGCAGCCTCAGGACAGGTCAGAACACTGAAGCTTTCTTT. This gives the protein CASSLRTGQNTEAFF.

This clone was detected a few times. The CDR3 DNA reads as TGTGCCAGCAGCCCTAAGATTGGGCGGGAGGGCCAATACGAGCAGTACTTC. This translates into CASSPKIGREGQYEQYF. The J gene is TRBJ2-7, the V gene TRBV14; 9 bases are shared with TRBD2. Germline V CDR1 and CDR2: SGHDN, FVKESK. V lost 4 bases, J lost 4 bases, and 14 bases stayed unmatched. This CDR3 has 17 residues.

The DNA for the CDR3 is TGTGCCATCAGTCACAAACCCCGGCCTGGGACAGTTGGAGATACGCAGTATTTT. Residues: CAISHKPRPGTVGDTQYF. This chain uses TRBV10-3 with TRBJ2-3; 7 nucleotides match TRBD1. The CDR3 is made up of 18 amino acids. The V gene end was trimmed by 5 bases and the J gene end by 5 bases; junction bases not matched to a gene: 19. Germline V gene sequence: CDR1 ENHRY, CDR2 SYGVKD.

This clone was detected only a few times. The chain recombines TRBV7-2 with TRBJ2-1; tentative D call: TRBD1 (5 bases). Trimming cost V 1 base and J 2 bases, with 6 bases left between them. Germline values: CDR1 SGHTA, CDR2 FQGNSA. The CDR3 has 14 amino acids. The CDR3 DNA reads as TGTGCCAGCAGCTTAGAGGGGACCTACAATGAGCAGTTCTTC. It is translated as CASSLEGTYNEQFF.

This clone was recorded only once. As DNA, the CDR3 is TGTGCCAGCAGCCAAGAAGGGTTTGGGACAGGTGAAGCTTTCTTT. Translating gives CASSQEGFGTGEAFF. This chain links TRBV4-2 with TRBJ1-1; TRBD1 matches at 8 bases. V lost 0 bases and J lost 7; bases outside the gene matches: 7. The CDR3 has 15 amino acids. Germline V CDR1 and CDR2: LGHNA, YNFKEQ.

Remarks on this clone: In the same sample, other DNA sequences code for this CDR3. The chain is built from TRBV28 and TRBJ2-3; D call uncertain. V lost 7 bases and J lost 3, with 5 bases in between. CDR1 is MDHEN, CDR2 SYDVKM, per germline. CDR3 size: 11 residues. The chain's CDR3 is CASTFTDTQYF. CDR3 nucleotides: TGTGCCAGCACCTTTACAGATACGCAGTATTTT.